Sequencing of this T cell receptor beta chain was carried out in a study of cytomegalovirus exposure and HLA in healthy donors. The study's findings and limits: Analysis performed later showed TCR beta chains linked to HLA being more clonally expanded than equally common others. TCR beta V- and J-gene trimming was later associated with a missense DCLRE1C variant. In vitro, a few CMV-associated chains proved specific for CMV antigens.

A remark on this clone: Its target is not known. The junction departs from the called germline gene at one end, perhaps through a read error.

Donors consisted of healthy bone marrow donors. CDR3 length: 13 residues. In germline, CDR1 is SGHRS, CDR2 YFSETQ. The PCR employed 60 Vbeta primers together with 13 Jbeta primers. Produced via immunoSEQ multiplex PCR; TCRdb's table is partial and in-frame only. The table lists roughly 80,000 clones, 65% to 85% of them singletons. The clonotype was recovered from a man in his sixties in good health and CMV-seropositive. The sequenced sample was PBMCs. The J gene is TRBJ2-7, the V gene TRBV5-1; 7 bases fit TRBD1. The CDR3 DNA follows: TGCGCCGGCAGCCGGGACAGCATTTACGAGCAGTACTTC. This sequence encodes CAGSRDSIYEQYF.